These 30 T cell receptor beta chains were all obtained from the same sample, sequenced in a study of cytomegalovirus exposure and HLA in healthy donors. Sequencing was performed with immunoSEQ multiplex PCR; in TCRdb, only in-frame clones are kept and a portion is missing. The sample carries around 60,000 clones, 90% to 96% recorded once. Input material: PBMCs. Source of these receptors: a woman under 30 in good health and CMV-seronegative.

This chain uses TRBV28 with TRBJ1-1, with TRBD1 as a possible D gene (6 bases). Trimming removed 4 bases at V and 3 bases at J, with 18 bases between. This CDR3 has 16 amino acids. Germline V gene lookup returns CDR1 MDHEN and CDR2 SYDVKM. For the CDR3, the DNA is TGTGCCAGCAGTTCCCCTCCAGGGGCCATGGACACTGAAGCTTTCTTT. Translated, it gives CASSSPPGAMDTEAFF. The entire variable domain, with the rest obtained from reference TRBV28 and TRBJ1-1, is as follows: DVKVTQSSRYLVKRTGEKVFLECVQDMDHENMFWYRQDPGLGLRLIYFSYDVKMKEKGDIPEGYSVSREKKERFSLILESASTNQTSMYLCASSSPPGAMDTEAFFGQGTRLTVV.

This clone was picked up a small number of times. The gene calls are TRBV19 and TRBJ2-1; TRBD1 matches 9 bases. CDR3 length: 14 residues. Germline-derived CDR1 and CDR2 are LNHDA and SQIVND (reference sequence). Trimming took 3 bases from V and 10 from J; bases not matched to a gene: 7. CDR3 protein: CASSIRDRVGEQFF. CDR3 DNA sequence: TGTGCCAGTAGTATCCGGGACAGGGTCGGGGAGCAGTTCTTC.

V usage is TRBV7-9 and J usage is TRBJ1-1; TRBD1 matches at 8 bases. Germline CDR1 SEHNR, CDR2 FQNEAQ (reference sequence). The CDR3 spans 14 residues. With V trimmed by 5 bases and J by 5 bases, 7 bases remained unmatched. The CDR3 sequence: CASSPGQGWTEAFF. The DNA for the CDR3 is TGTGCCAGCAGCCCCGGACAGGGTTGGACTGAAGCTTTCTTT. Full variable domain (rest looked up from reference TRBV7-9 and TRBJ1-1): DTGVSQNPRHKITKRGQNVTFRCDPISEHNRLYWYRQTLGQGPEFLTYFQNEAQLEKSRLLSDRFSAERPKGSFSTLEIQRTEQGDSAMYLCASSPGQGWTEAFFGQGTRLTVV.

This chain uses TRBV2 with TRBJ1-1; weak D call: TRBD1 (5 bases). The germline V gene has CDR1 SNHLY and CDR2 FYNNEI. The CDR3 sequence is 15 residues long. Trimming cost V 6 bases and J 0 bases, with 14 bases left between them. CDR3 DNA sequence: TGTGCCAGCAGCCTCGGGGGGGGGATGAACACTGAAGCTTTCTTT. Its protein is CASSLGGGMNTEAFF.

The chain combines TRBV6-5 with TRBJ2-1; perhaps TRBD1 as D (6 bases). V was clipped by 9 bases and J by 0 bases, with 9 bases between them. Germline V CDR1 and CDR2: MNHEY, SVGAGI. The CDR3 is 13 residues long. The CDR3 protein is CASQGSSYNEQFF. CDR3 in DNA: TGTGCCAGTCAGGGGAGCTCCTACAATGAGCAGTTCTTC.

Only one count was recorded for this clone. J is TRBJ2-5 and V is TRBV29-1, with D hard to call. This CDR3 region has 13 residues. V gave up 4 bases and J gave up 4 bases, with 13 bases separating them. From germline, CDR1 is SQVTM and CDR2 ANQGSEA. The CDR3: CSVGLDTPETQYF. DNA of the CDR3: TGCAGCGTTGGGCTCGACACCCCAGAGACCCAGTACTTC.

This clone was recorded only once. The chain uses TRBV6-6 and TRBJ2-5; 9 bases agree with TRBD1. Per the germline V gene, CDR1 is MNHNY and CDR2 is SVGAGI (reference sequence). J was trimmed by 2 bases and V by 4 bases; bases with no gene match: 8. CDR3 size: 16 residues. The CDR3 nucleotides are TGTGCCAGCAGTTCCCAACCGGGGACAGGGCAAGAGACCCAGTACTTC. This encodes CASSSQPGTGQETQYF.

The rearrangement uses TRBV12-5 and TRBJ1-1; D remains ambiguous. CDR1 is LGHNT and CDR2 is FRNRAP in the germline V gene. There are 14 residues in the CDR3. The V gene lost 1 base and the J gene lost 4 bases, with 10 bases spanning the gap. The CDR3 protein is CASGLGGSATEAFF. The DNA for the CDR3 is TGTGCTAGTGGTTTGGGAGGCAGCGCCACTGAAGCTTTCTTT.

The CDR3 region is CASSFRGWETQYF. CDR3 nucleotide sequence: TGTGCCAGCAGCTTTCGGGGGTGGGAGACCCAGTACTTC. This rearrangement joins TRBV7-2 to TRBJ2-5, with D perhaps matching TRBD2 (6 bases). Germline assignment: CDR1 SGHTA and CDR2 FQGNSA. The V gene lost 3 bases and the J gene lost 5 bases, with 10 bases spanning the gap. This CDR3 region has 13 residues.

In this sample, this clone turned up once. The chain couples TRBV28 to TRBJ1-4; weak D call: TRBD1 (6 bases). The CDR3 covers 14 residues. Trimming stripped 6 bases from V and 8 bases from J, with 16 bases between. Germline-derived CDR1 and CDR2 are MDHEN and SYDVKM. CDR3 protein: CASSLGGAWEKLFF. The CDR3 DNA reads as TGTGCCAGCAGCCTGGGGGGGGCGTGGGAAAAACTGTTTTTT.

This clone was recorded once. The J gene is TRBJ1-1, the V gene TRBV13, with 8 bases fitting TRBD1. The germline gives CDR1 PRHDT, CDR2 FYEKMQ (reference sequence). This CDR3 region has 15 residues. Trimming removed 0 bases from V and 4 bases from J; junction bases left unmatched: 4. CDR3 nucleotides: TGTGCCAGCAGCTTAGGGACAGGGGTGGGCACTGAAGCTTTCTTT. This codes for CASSLGTGVGTEAFF.

The chain recombines TRBV19 with TRBJ1-5; a possible D gene is TRBD1 (5 bases). CDR3 length: 16 amino acids. The V gene's germline CDR1 is LNHDA and CDR2 SQIVND (reference sequence). V lost 7 bases and J 3 bases, leaving 19 bases between the germline ends. CDR3 in amino acids: CASTPLVRGVNQPQHF. DNA of the CDR3: TGTGCCAGTACGCCCCTGGTCCGGGGGGTCAATCAGCCCCAGCATTTT. Based on the CDR3 plus reference TRBV19 and TRBJ1-5, the full variable domain is DGGITQSPKYLFRKEGQNVTLSCEQNLNHDAMYWYRQDPGQGLRLIYYSQIVNDFQKGDIAEGYSVSREKKESFPLTVTSAQKNPTAFYLCASTPLVRGVNQPQHFGDGTRLSIL.

CDR3 coding DNA: TGTGCCAGCAGCCCGGGACAGAGAACCTACGAGCAGTACTTC. Translation: CASSPGQRTYEQYF. This chain links TRBV28 with TRBJ2-7, with TRBD1 matching over 7 bases. The trim removed 6 bases at V and 2 bases at J, leaving 7 bases unmatched. The CDR3 is made up of 14 amino acids. Germline-derived CDR1 and CDR2 are MDHEN and SYDVKM.

The chain joins TRBV4-1 to TRBJ2-2, with 8 positions matching TRBD2. Per germline, CDR1 MGHRA and CDR2 YSYEKL. The CDR3 runs 15 residues. The ends lost 4 bases at V and 2 bases at J; junction bases unmatched: 3. The CDR3, as DNA: TGCGCCAGCAGCCGTACTAGCGGCAACACCGGGGAGCTGTTTTTT. This translates into CASSRTSGNTGELFF.

J is TRBJ2-7 and V is TRBV30, with TRBD1 matching 9 bases. CDR1 GTSNPN and CDR2 SVGIG come from the germline V gene (reference sequence). J lost 4 bases, V lost 3 bases, and 7 bases had no gene match. The CDR3 consists of 14 residues. DNA of the CDR3: TGTGCCTGGAGGACCCGAGGACAGGGGTACGAGCAGTACTTC. It specifies CAWRTRGQGYEQYF.

This chain links TRBV28 with TRBJ2-1, with no clear D. Trimming took off 3 bases at V and 4 bases at J, with 13 bases between the two ends. The CDR3 is 15 residues long. Germline CDR1 is MDHEN and CDR2 is SYDVKM. The CDR3: CASSFGPLEYNEQFF. DNA of the CDR3: TGTGCCAGCAGTTTTGGGCCCCTTGAATACAATGAGCAGTTCTTC.

The chain links TRBV7-9 to TRBJ2-1, with 12 bases that match TRBD2. CDR1 and CDR2 from the germline V gene are SEHNR and FQNEAQ (reference sequence). CDR3 size: 14 residues. The V and J ends lost 3 bases and 9 bases, in that order; junction bases with no gene match: 3. CDR3 nucleotide sequence: TGTGCCAGCAGCTTTGCTAGCGGGGGGGGTGAGCAGTTCTTC. Its translation: CASSFASGGGEQFF.

The J gene is TRBJ1-3, the V gene TRBV19; D uncertain. The germline V gene encodes CDR1 LNHDA and CDR2 SQIVND (reference sequence). V was trimmed by 4 bases and J by 2 bases, leaving 9 bases between them. The CDR3 sequence is 14 residues long. CDR3 DNA sequence: TGTGCCAGTAGTACGACAAGCACTGGAAACACCATATATTTT. This encodes CASSTTSTGNTIYF.

The chain links TRBV9 to TRBJ2-1, with 11 bases that match TRBD2. J was trimmed by 10 bases and V by 0 bases; bases with no gene match: 18. CDR1 SGDLS and CDR2 YYNGEE come from the germline V gene. The CDR3 has 19 residues. The CDR3 nucleotides are TGTGCCAGCAGCGTAGGGGTAGCGGGGGGGCCCGGGGGAACGTGGGAGCAGTTCTTC. Translating gives CASSVGVAGGPGGTWEQFF.

This chain uses TRBV2 with TRBJ2-5; TRBD2 matches 10 bases. Germline CDR1 reads SNHLY; CDR2 reads FYNNEI. V was clipped by 6 bases and J by 3 bases; unmatched bases: 1. The CDR3 has 13 amino acids. The CDR3: CASSGTSEETQYF. CDR3 DNA sequence: TGTGCCAGCAGCGGGACTAGCGAAGAGACCCAGTACTTC.

The chain links TRBV27 to TRBJ1-1, with 9 positions matching TRBD1. CDR3 length equals 13 residues. Germline V CDR1 and CDR2: MNHEY, SMNVEV (reference sequence). Trimming took 8 bases from V and 8 from J; bases not matched to a gene: 9. Here the CDR3 reads CASSPTTGGEAFF. CDR3 bases: TGTGCCAGCTCCCCAACTACAGGGGGCGAAGCTTTCTTT.

V is TRBV30 and J is TRBJ2-7; TRBD2 aligns across 7 bases. The CDR3 has 10 residues. Germline CDR1 reads GTSNPN; CDR2 reads SVGIG (reference sequence). Losses at the gene ends were 8 bases for V and 4 bases for J; bases not matched to a gene: 2. The CDR3 protein is CAGGGYEQYF. As DNA, the CDR3 is TGTGCCGGGGGGGGGTACGAGCAGTACTTC.

This chain joins TRBV9 and TRBJ2-1, with TRBD2 matching over 12 bases. In germline, CDR1 is SGDLS, CDR2 YYNGEE. The CDR3 runs to 16 residues. Germline trimming cut 3 bases from V and 10 bases from J; bases unmatched to any gene: 11. The CDR3 bases are TGTGCCAGCAGCGGCCCTCTAGCGGGGGGGCCGGGGGAGCAGTTCTTC. Amino acids: CASSGPLAGGPGEQFF.

The chain recombines TRBV30 with TRBJ1-6; a weak D match, TRBD1 (5 bases). From germline, CDR1 is GTSNPN and CDR2 SVGIG (reference sequence). The CDR3 contains 15 residues. Deletions cut 0 bases from V and 3 bases from J, with 9 bases between. This CDR3 reads CAWSVGVLYNSPLHF. CDR3 sequence (DNA): TGTGCCTGGAGTGTAGGGGTCCTCTATAATTCACCCCTCCACTTT.

The CDR3 is CASSTETGVYGYTF. CDR3 sequence (DNA): TGTGCCAGCAGTACTGAAACAGGAGTCTATGGCTACACCTTC. The V call is TRBV28, the J call TRBJ1-2; TRBD1 might be the D (5 bases). This CDR3 contains 14 residues. CDR1 is MDHEN and CDR2 is SYDVKM in the germline V gene. V was cut by 5 bases and J by 4 bases, with 14 bases left in between.

The chain employs TRBV30 and TRBJ2-1; TRBD2 might be the D (5 bases). Germline assignment: CDR1 GTSNPN and CDR2 SVGIG (reference sequence). Trimming took off 3 bases at V and 10 bases at J, with 19 bases between the two ends. This CDR3 has 14 residues. CDR3 loop: CAWRRGWAAGEQFF. CDR3 DNA: TGTGCCTGGAGGCGCGGGTGGGCCGCCGGGGAGCAGTTCTTC.

The chain employs TRBV18 and TRBJ2-2; D possibly corresponds to TRBD1 (6 bases). V shed 1 base and J shed 2 bases, with 11 bases lying between them. CDR1 is KGHSH and CDR2 is LQKENI in the germline V gene. There are 16 residues in the CDR3. The CDR3 here is CASSPRAGDNTGELFF. The DNA for the CDR3 is TGTGCCAGCTCACCACGGGCAGGGGATAACACCGGGGAGCTGTTTTTT.

This clone was counted a single time. The rearrangement joins TRBV6-5 to TRBJ2-3, with 11 bases identical to TRBD2. The germline V gene encodes CDR1 MNHEY and CDR2 SVGAGI. This CDR3 region has 15 residues. V shed 7 bases and J 4 bases; nucleotides not matched to a gene: 7. This CDR3 is CASTLAGGGADTQYF. CDR3 DNA sequence: TGTGCCAGCACATTAGCGGGAGGGGGAGCAGATACGCAGTATTTT.

This clone appeared a single time. V usage is TRBV18 and J usage is TRBJ2-2, with no clear D. The CDR3 has 15 residues. V lost 0 bases and J lost 4, with 9 bases in between. CDR1 KGHSH and CDR2 LQKENI come from the germline V gene. DNA of the CDR3: TGTGCCAGCTCACCACCGATTTCGGTCACCGGGGAGCTGTTTTTT. This codes for CASSPPISVTGELFF. The full variable domain, rest sourced from reference TRBV18 and TRBJ2-2, is NAGVMQNPRHLVRRRGQEARLRCSPMKGHSHVYWYRQLPEEGLKFMVYLQKENIIDESGMPKERFSAEFPKEGPSILRIQQVVRGDSAAYFCASSPPISVTGELFFGEGSRLTVL.

V gene TRBV6-5 combines with J gene TRBJ1-5; 7 nucleotides agree with TRBD1. Germline V CDR1 and CDR2: MNHEY, SVGAGI. V lost 10 bases to trimming and J lost 12 bases; unmatched junction nucleotides: 9. The CDR3 runs 11 residues. CDR3 sequence reads: CATRDRAGQHF. The DNA of the CDR3 is TGTGCCACCCGAGACAGGGCGGGCCAGCATTTT.